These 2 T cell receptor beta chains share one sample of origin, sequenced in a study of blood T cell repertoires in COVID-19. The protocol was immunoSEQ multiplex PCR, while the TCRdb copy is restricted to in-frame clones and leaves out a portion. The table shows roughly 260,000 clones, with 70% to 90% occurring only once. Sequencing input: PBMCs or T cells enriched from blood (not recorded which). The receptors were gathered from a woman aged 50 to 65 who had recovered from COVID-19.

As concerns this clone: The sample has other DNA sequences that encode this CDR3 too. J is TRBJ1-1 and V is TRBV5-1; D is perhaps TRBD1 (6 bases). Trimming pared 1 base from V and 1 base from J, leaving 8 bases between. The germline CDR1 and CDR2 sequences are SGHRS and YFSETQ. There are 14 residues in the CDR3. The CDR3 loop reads CASSLQGTNTEAFF. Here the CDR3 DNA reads TGCGCCAGCAGCTTGCAGGGGACGAACACTGAAGCTTTCTTT.

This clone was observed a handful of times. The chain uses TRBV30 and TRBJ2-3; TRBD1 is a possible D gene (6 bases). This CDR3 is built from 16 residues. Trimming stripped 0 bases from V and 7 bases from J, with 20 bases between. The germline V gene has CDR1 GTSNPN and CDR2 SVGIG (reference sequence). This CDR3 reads CAWSVLRGRIPNTQYF. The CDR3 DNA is TGTGCCTGGAGTGTACTCAGGGGTCGCATTCCAAATACGCAGTATTTT.